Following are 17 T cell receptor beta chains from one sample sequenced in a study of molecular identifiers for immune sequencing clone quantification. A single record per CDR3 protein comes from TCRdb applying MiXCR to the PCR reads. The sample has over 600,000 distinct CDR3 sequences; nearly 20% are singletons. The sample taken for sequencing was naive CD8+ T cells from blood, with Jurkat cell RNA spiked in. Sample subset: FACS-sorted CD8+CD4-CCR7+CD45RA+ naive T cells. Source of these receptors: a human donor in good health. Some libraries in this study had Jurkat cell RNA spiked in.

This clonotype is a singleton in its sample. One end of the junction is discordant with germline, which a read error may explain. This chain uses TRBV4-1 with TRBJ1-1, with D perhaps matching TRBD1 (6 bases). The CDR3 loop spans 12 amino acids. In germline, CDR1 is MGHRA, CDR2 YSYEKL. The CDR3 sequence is CAGSQGGGEAFF. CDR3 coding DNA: TGCGCCGGCAGCCAAGGAGGGGGTGAAGCTTTCTTT.

The CDR3 sequence is CASSRLLAGDYNEQFF. For the CDR3, the DNA is TGTGCCAGCAGCCGACTTCTAGCGGGAGACTACAATGAGCAGTTCTTC. This chain joins TRBV6-5 and TRBJ2-1; TRBD2 matches 10 bases. The V gene's germline CDR1 is MNHEY and CDR2 SVGAGI. J gave up 3 bases and V 6 bases, and 8 bases lay outside the gene matches. The length of the CDR3 is 16 residues.

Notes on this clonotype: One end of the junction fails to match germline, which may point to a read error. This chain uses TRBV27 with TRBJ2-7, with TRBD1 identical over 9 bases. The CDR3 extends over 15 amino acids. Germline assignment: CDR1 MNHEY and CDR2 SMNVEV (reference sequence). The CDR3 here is CASGLPGQGIYEQYF. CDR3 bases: TGTGCCAGCGGTTTACCGGGACAGGGAATCTACGAGCAGTACTTC.

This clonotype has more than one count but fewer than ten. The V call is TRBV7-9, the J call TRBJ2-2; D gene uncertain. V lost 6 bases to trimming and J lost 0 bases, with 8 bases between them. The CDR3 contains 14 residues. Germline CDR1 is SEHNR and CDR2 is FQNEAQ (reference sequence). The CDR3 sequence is CASRPEANTGELFF. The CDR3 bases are TGTGCCAGCAGACCAGAGGCGAACACCGGGGAGCTGTTTTTT.

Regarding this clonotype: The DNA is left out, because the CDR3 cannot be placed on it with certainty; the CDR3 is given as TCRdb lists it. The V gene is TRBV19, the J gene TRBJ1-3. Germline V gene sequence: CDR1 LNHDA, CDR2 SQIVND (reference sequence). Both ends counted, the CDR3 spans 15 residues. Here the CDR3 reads CASKPGVGGGNTIHF.

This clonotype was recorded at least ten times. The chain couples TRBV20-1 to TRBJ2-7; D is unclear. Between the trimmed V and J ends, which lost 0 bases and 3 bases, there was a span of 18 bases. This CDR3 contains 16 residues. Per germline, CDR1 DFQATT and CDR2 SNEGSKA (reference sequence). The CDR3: CSARDRAVSADYEQYF. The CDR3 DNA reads TGCAGTGCTAGAGATCGGGCCGTGAGCGCGGACTACGAGCAGTACTTC.

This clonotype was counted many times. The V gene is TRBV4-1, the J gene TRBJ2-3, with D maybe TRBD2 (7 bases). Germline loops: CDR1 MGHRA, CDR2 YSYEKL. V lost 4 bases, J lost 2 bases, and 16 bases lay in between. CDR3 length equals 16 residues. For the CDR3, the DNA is TGCGCCAGCAGCCCCACGGCGGGGGCCCACACAGATACGCAGTATTTT. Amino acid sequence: CASSPTAGAHTDTQYF.

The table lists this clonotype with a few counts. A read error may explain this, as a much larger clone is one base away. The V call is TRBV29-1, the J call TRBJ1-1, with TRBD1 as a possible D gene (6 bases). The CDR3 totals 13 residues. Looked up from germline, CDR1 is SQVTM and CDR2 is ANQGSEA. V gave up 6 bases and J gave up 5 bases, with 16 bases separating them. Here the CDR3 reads CSVQTGSVTEAFF. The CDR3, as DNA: TGCAGCGTCCAGACAGGCTCGGTGACTGAAGCTTTCTTT.

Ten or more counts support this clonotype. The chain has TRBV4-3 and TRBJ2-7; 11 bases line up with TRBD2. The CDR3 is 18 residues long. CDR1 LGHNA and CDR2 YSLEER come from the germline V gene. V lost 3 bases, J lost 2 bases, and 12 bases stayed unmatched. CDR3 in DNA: TGCGCCAGCAGCCACTACCGAACCACTAGCGGGAGAACCTACGAGCAGTACTTC. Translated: CASSHYRTTSGRTYEQYF.

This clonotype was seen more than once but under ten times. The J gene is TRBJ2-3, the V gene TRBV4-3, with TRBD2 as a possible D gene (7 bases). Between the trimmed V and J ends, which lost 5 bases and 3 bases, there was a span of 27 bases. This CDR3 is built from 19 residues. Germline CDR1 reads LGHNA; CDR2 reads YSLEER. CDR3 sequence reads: CASSLKQGPHPGGTDTQYF. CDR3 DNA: TGCGCCAGCAGCTTAAAACAGGGTCCTCACCCCGGGGGGACAGATACGCAGTATTTT.

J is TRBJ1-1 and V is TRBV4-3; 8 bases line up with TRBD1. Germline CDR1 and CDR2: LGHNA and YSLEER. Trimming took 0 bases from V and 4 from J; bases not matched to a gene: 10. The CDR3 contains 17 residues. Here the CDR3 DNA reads TGCGCCAGCAGCCAAGATAGGGCAGGGGGCGTGGGCACTGAAGCTTTCTTT. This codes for CASSQDRAGGVGTEAFF.

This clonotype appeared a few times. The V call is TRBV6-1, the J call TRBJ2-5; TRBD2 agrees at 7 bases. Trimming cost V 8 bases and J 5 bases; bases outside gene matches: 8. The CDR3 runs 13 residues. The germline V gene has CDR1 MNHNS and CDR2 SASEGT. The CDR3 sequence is CASGKWGGETQYF. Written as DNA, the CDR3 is TGTGCCAGCGGGAAATGGGGGGGGGAGACCCAGTACTTC.

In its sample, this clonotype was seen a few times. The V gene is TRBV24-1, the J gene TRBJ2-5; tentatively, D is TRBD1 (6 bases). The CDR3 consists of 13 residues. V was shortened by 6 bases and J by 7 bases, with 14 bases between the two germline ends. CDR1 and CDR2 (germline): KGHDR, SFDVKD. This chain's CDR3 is CATSTNRAGTQYF. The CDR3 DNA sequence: TGTGCCACCAGTACGAACAGGGCAGGGACCCAGTACTTC.

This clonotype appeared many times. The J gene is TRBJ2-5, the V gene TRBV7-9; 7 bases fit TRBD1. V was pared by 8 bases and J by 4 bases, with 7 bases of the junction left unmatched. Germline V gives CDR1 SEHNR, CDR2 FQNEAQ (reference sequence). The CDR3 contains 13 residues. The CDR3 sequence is CASRDSIVETQYF. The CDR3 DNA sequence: TGTGCCAGCCGGGACAGTATCGTAGAGACCCAGTACTTC.

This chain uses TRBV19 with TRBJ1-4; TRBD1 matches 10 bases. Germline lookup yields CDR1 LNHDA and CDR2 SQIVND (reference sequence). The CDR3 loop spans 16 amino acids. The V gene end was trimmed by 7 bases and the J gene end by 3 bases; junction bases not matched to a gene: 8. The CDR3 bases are TGTGCCAGTATCGAGACAGGGGGCTTGTCTAATGAAAAACTGTTTTTT. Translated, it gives CASIETGGLSNEKLFF.

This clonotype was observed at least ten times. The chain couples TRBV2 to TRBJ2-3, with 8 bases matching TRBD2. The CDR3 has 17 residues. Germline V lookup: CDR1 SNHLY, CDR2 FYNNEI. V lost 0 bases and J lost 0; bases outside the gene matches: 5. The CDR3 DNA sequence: TGTGCCAGCAGTGAAGCGGGAAAGCGGGGGAGCACAGATACGCAGTATTTT. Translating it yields CASSEAGKRGSTDTQYF.

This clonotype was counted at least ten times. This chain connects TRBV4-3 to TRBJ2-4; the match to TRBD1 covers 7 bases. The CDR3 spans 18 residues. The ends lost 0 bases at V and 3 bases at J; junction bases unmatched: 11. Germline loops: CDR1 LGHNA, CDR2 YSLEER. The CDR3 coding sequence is TGCGCCAGCAGCCAAGAGAGGAGTATTAGGACAGGCAAAAACATTCAGTACTTC. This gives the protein CASSQERSIRTGKNIQYF.